One sample yielded the 16 T cell receptor beta chains listed below, sequenced in a study of blood T cell repertoires in COVID-19 (TCRdb year 2020). Library generation was performed with the immunoSEQ multiplex PCR assay. Sourced from immuneACCESS, this table was stored by TCRdb with only in-frame sequences that have V and J called. A share of the clones is absent; for the studies checked, an unresolved V gene accounts for under half, and the remainder has no known explanation. The sample yields roughly 520,000 clones; over 75% were counted once. Roughly 1.9% of the sample belongs to the ten largest clones. The sample comprised PBMCs or T cells enriched from blood (not recorded which). The source is a middle-aged woman who had recovered from COVID-19.

This clone occurred once. The chain couples TRBV27 to TRBJ1-6; unclear D gene. Germline values: CDR1 MNHEY, CDR2 SMNVEV (reference sequence). CDR3 size: 13 residues. Between the trimmed V and J ends, which lost 6 bases and 4 bases, there was a span of 7 bases. CDR3 in amino acids: CASRLTYNSPLHF. The CDR3 coding sequence is TGTGCCAGCAGGCTGACTTATAATTCACCCCTCCACTTT.

The V call is TRBV30, the J call TRBJ1-2; 10 bases align to TRBD1. With 2 bases clipped from V and 3 bases from J, the junction kept 3 bases outside the gene matches. Germline V gene sequence: CDR1 GTSNPN, CDR2 SVGIG (reference sequence). This CDR3 region has 14 residues. CDR3 DNA sequence: TGTGCCTGGAGTTGGGACAGGGGATACTATGGCTACACCTTC. Amino acid sequence: CAWSWDRGYYGYTF.

The chain carries TRBV5-5 and TRBJ2-4; tentative D call: TRBD2 (5 bases). The CDR3 contains 14 residues. V was clipped by 7 bases and J by 8 bases, with 19 bases between them. Germline loops: CDR1 SGHKS, CDR2 YYEKEE (reference sequence). DNA of the CDR3: TGTGCCAGCGCCACCGGGGTCGCTGGGGACATTCAGTACTTC. Amino acids: CASATGVAGDIQYF. Filled out from reference TRBV5-5 and TRBJ2-4, the complete variable domain reads DAGVTQSPTHLIKTRGQQVTLRCSPISGHKSVSWYQQVLGQGPQFIFQYYEKEERGRGNFPDRFSARQFPNYSSELNVNALLLGDSALYLCASATGVAGDIQYFGAGTRLSVL.

The gene calls are TRBV27 and TRBJ1-2; unclear D gene. Germline V gene sequence: CDR1 MNHEY, CDR2 SMNVEV (reference sequence). The germline V and J ends were trimmed by 10 bases and 4 bases, with 16 bases remaining between them. The CDR3 is 13 residues long. The CDR3 here is CATSLRASYGYTF. The CDR3 region has the DNA TGTGCCACCTCATTGCGGGCTTCCTATGGCTACACCTTC.

V usage is TRBV5-6 and J usage is TRBJ1-3; the match to TRBD1 covers 7 bases. V lost 2 bases and J lost 6; bases outside the gene matches: 5. This CDR3 has 14 amino acids. Germline CDR1 and CDR2: SGHDT and YYEEEE. CDR3 amino acids: CASSLWDSVNTIYF. As DNA, the CDR3 is TGTGCCAGCAGCTTATGGGACAGCGTAAACACCATATATTTT.

This chain uses TRBV18 with TRBJ1-3; TRBD1 is a possible D gene (5 bases). The V gene's germline CDR1 is KGHSH and CDR2 LQKENI. The CDR3 sequence is 16 residues long. Trimming removed 4 bases from V and 1 base from J, with 14 bases in between. The CDR3 bases are TGTGCCAGCTCACGAGAGGCAGGGATATCTGGAAACACCATATATTTT. Translated: CASSREAGISGNTIYF.

CDR3 in DNA: TGTGCCAGCAGTGAATCGGCGGCCGGGGACACTGAAGCTTTCTTT. It translates to CASSESAAGDTEAFF. The chain uses TRBV25-1 and TRBJ1-1; D unclear. This CDR3 has 15 residues. Germline CDR1 and CDR2: MGHDK and SYGVNS. With 1 base removed from V and 3 bases from J, the gap between germline ends came to 12 bases.

The rearrangement links TRBV27 to TRBJ2-1; D not resolved. Germline loops: CDR1 MNHEY, CDR2 SMNVEV (reference sequence). The CDR3 loop spans 13 amino acids. V was pared by 8 bases and J by 10 bases, with 18 bases between. The CDR3 loop reads CASSRQRDGEQFF. The CDR3 DNA reads TGTGCCAGCTCGAGGCAGAGAGACGGGGAGCAGTTCTTC.

V usage is TRBV6-2 or TRBV6-3 and J usage is TRBJ2-5; 7 bases agree with TRBD2. Trimming at V came to 0 bases and at J to 3 bases, leaving 7 bases not matched to a gene. Germline V CDR1 and CDR2: MNHEY, SVGEGT. This CDR3 spans 16 amino acids. CDR3 loop: CASSYSIGRGEETQYF. CDR3 nucleotide sequence: TGTGCCAGCAGTTACTCGATTGGGAGGGGAGAAGAGACCCAGTACTTC.

The gene calls are TRBV6-1 and TRBJ1-3, with 7 bases aligning to TRBD1. Germline CDR1 and CDR2: MNHNS and SASEGT. The length of the CDR3 is 16 residues. V lost 4 bases and J lost 2; bases outside the gene matches: 8. The DNA for the CDR3 is TGTGCCAGCAGTGCTCAGGGGGAAGTTGCTGGAAACACCATATATTTT. It encodes CASSAQGEVAGNTIYF.

This clone has more than one count but fewer than ten. The chain combines TRBV7-2 with TRBJ1-2; TRBD1 aligns across 8 bases. Trimming at V came to 3 bases and at J to 8 bases, leaving 8 bases not matched to a gene. The CDR3 contains 14 residues. Per the germline V gene, CDR1 is SGHTA and CDR2 is FQGNSA. CDR3 sequence reads: CASSFVDRGSGYTF. CDR3 nucleotides: TGTGCCAGCAGCTTCGTCGACAGGGGTAGCGGCTACACCTTC. The full variable domain, its missing parts supplied by reference TRBV7-2 and TRBJ1-2, is GAGVSQSPSNKVTEKGKDVELRCDPISGHTALYWYRQSLGQGLEFLIYFQGNSAPDKSGLPSDRFSAERTGGSVSTLTIQRTQQEDSAVYLCASSFVDRGSGYTFGSGTRLTVV.

This chain connects TRBV29-1 to TRBJ2-7; a possible D gene is TRBD2 (5 bases). Germline V gene lookup returns CDR1 SQVTM and CDR2 ANQGSEA. Trimming cost V 2 bases and J 2 bases, with 16 bases left between them. The CDR3 is made up of 15 amino acids. The CDR3 DNA sequence: TGCAGCGTTGAACTAGGACTCCGGGAACCCTACGAGCAGTACTTC. Its translation is CSVELGLREPYEQYF.

V gene TRBV11-2 combines with J gene TRBJ2-2, with D possibly matching TRBD1 (6 bases). Trimming left V 4 bases short and J 6 bases short, with 18 bases between. The CDR3 has 16 amino acids. Per germline, CDR1 SGHAT and CDR2 FQNNGV. The CDR3 here is CASSSRGGRLPGELFF. The CDR3 bases are TGTGCCAGCAGCTCCAGAGGGGGTAGGCTTCCCGGGGAGCTGTTTTTT.

The V call is TRBV7-2, the J call TRBJ2-1; 7 bases are a match to TRBD2. Unmatched junction bases numbered 2, after V lost 2 bases and J lost 7 bases. From germline, CDR1 is SGHTA and CDR2 FQGNSA. This CDR3 spans 13 amino acids. The CDR3 sequence is CASSLLSGNEQFF. The CDR3 DNA reads as TGTGCCAGCAGCTTACTTAGCGGGAATGAGCAGTTCTTC.

This clone appeared a few times. The chain carries TRBV7-9 and TRBJ1-2, with TRBD1 identical over 7 bases. The J segment lost 4 bases and the V segment lost 1 base, leaving 15 bases of the junction unmatched. Germline values: CDR1 SEHNR, CDR2 FQNEAQ (reference sequence). The CDR3 consists of 18 residues. The CDR3, as DNA: TGTGCCAGCAGCTTAGGGGTAACTGGGACAGATCGGGCCTATGGCTACACCTTC. Translating it yields CASSLGVTGTDRAYGYTF.

This chain uses TRBV12-3 or TRBV12-4 with TRBJ2-1, with D possibly matching TRBD1 (6 bases). The CDR3 runs 13 residues. The V end was cut by 1 base, the J end by 7 bases, with 8 bases between. The CDR3 is CASSLGGQNEQFF. The CDR3 DNA sequence: TGTGCCAGCAGTTTAGGGGGGCAAAATGAGCAGTTCTTC.